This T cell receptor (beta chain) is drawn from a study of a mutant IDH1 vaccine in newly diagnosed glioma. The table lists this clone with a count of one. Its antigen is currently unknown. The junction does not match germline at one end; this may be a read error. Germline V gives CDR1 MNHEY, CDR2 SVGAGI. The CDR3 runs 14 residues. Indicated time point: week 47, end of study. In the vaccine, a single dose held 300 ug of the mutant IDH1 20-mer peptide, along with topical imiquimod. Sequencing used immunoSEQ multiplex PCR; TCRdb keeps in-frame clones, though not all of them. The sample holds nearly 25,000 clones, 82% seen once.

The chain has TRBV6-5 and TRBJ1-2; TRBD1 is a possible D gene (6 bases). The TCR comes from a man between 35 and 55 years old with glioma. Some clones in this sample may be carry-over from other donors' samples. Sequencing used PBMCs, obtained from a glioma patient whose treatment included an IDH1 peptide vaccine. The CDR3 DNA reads TGTGCCAGCAGTCCTCGCTGGGACACTTTGGATGAGGCCTTC. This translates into CASSPRWDTLDEAF.